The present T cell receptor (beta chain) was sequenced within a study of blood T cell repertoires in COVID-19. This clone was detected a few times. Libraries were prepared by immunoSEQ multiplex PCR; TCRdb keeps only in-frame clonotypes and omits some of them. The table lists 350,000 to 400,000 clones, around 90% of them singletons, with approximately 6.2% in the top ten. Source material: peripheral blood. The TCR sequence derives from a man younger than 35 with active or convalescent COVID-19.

The CDR3 DNA sequence: TGTGCCACCAGTGACCCGGGAGGAAGCGGGAGCTCCTACAATGAGCAGTTCTTC. This encodes CATSDPGGSGSSYNEQFF. The chain recombines TRBV24-1 with TRBJ2-1; TRBD2 aligns across 8 bases. Per the germline V gene, CDR1 is KGHDR and CDR2 is SFDVKD. V trimming: 4 bases; J trimming: 0 bases; junction bases outside the gene matches: 10. This CDR3 comprises 18 residues.